This TCR beta chain is drawn from a study of molecular identifiers for immune sequencing clone quantification. The CDR3 has 16 amino acids. J gave up 2 bases and V 5 bases, and 8 bases lay outside the gene matches. Germline V gives CDR1 PRHDT, CDR2 FYEKMQ (reference sequence). TCRdb reprocessed the PCR reads with MiXCR, giving one entry per CDR3 protein. Counted here are about 640,000 distinct CDR3 sequences, less than 20% occurring once; the ten biggest clones make up under 0.95%. This clonotype came up many times. The chain couples TRBV13 to TRBJ2-5; 10 nucleotides match TRBD1. The sequencing input was naive CD8+ T cells from blood, with Jurkat cell RNA spiked in. Subset here: FACS-sorted CD8+CD4-CCR7+CD45RA+ naive T cells. The receptor comes from a human donor in good health. Some libraries in this study had Jurkat cell RNA spiked in. The CDR3, as DNA: TGTGCCAGCAGCACCAGACAGGGGGCGCGACAAGAGACCCAGTACTTC. As protein: CASSTRQGARQETQYF.